The clone carrying this TCR beta chain was detected once. What it binds is unknown. Together with a sample-barcoded 5' primer, a J-beta primer mix was included in a second PCR lasting roughly 6 to 12 cycles. Each single sample gave us at least 3 million CDR3-containing paired-end reads. TCRdb reanalysed the 5' RACE reads using MiXCR and keeps one entry per CDR3 protein. The data show under 2,000,000 distinct CDR3 sequences, 49% seen once. These data come from a study of blood T cells in healthy people across ages. Study-wide findings and caveats: Comparison with aged donors showed that long-lived donors had more naive CD4+ cells and higher diversity.

Sequenced input: blood. This clonotype was obtained from a woman aged 40 to 50 in good health.

CDR3 nucleotides: TGTGCCAGCAGCCGTCTTAATGTCGGGGAGCTGTTTTTT. Amino acids: CASSRLNVGELFF. J is TRBJ2-2 and V is TRBV7-9; D gene ambiguous. V lost 5 bases and J 7 bases, leaving 11 bases between the germline ends. The CDR3 covers 13 residues. The germline V gene encodes CDR1 SEHNR and CDR2 FQNEAQ (reference sequence).